This entry concerns a single TCR beta chain. The antigen remains undetermined. Sequencing was performed with immunoSEQ multiplex PCR; in TCRdb, only in-frame clones are kept and a portion is missing. Of a few million clones listed, approximately 94% are singletons. The data were obtained in a study of shared clonotypes between healthy human individuals. V was pared by 1 base and J by 4 bases, with 9 bases between. The CDR3 length is 14 residues. The germline gives CDR1 SGHDT, CDR2 YYEEEE. The study's findings and limits: Between a few donors, naive CD4 clonotypes were shared at a level of around 5.2%. Richness estimates generally favored naive over memory subsets.

This clonotype originated in a young man in good health. The chain combines TRBV5-6 with TRBJ2-1; D is ambiguous. Sequencing was performed on naive CD4+ T cells sorted from blood. Documented subset: CD45RA+ positively selected. CDR3 DNA sequence: TGTGCCAGCAGCTTGCGCCAGATTTACAATGAGCAGTTCTTC. It is translated as CASSLRQIYNEQFF. Variable domain in full (rest from reference TRBV5-6 and TRBJ2-1): DAGVTQSPTHLIKTRGQQVTLRCSPKSGHDTVSWYQQALGQGPQFIFQYYEEEERQRGNFPDRFSGHQFPNYSSELNVNALLLGDSALYLCASSLRQIYNEQFFGPGTRLTVL.